Shown below are 28 T cell receptor beta chains from a single sample sequenced in a study of patients and donors after allogeneic stem cell transplantation. MiXCR, applied by TCRdb to the RT-PCR reads, yields one record per CDR3 protein. Here the sample spans more than 850,000 distinct CDR3 sequences, about a sixth being singletons. Source material: blood, either unsorted or a sorted T cell fraction (not recorded which). These TCRs come from a human donor who was either an allogeneic HSCT recipient or a stem cell or donor lymphocyte infusion donor (not recorded which). It is not recorded whose cells these are; they may come from a transplant donor.

The rearrangement uses TRBV6-1 and TRBJ1-1; D is unresolved. This CDR3 is 15 amino acids long. V was trimmed by 2 bases and J by 4 bases, leaving 14 bases between them. Germline V gene lookup returns CDR1 MNHNS and CDR2 SASEGT. The CDR3 nucleotides are TGTGCCAGCAGTGAACGGGCAGGCATCGGCACTGAAGCTTTCTTT. Translation gives CASSERAGIGTEAFF.

This clonotype has just a few counts. The V and J genes are TRBV20-1 and TRBJ2-2; D is ambiguous. V was trimmed by 1 base and J by 0 bases, leaving 9 bases between them. Germline loops: CDR1 DFQATT, CDR2 SNEGSKA (reference sequence). The CDR3 runs to 15 residues. The CDR3 DNA reads as TGCAGTGCTAGAGTGACGGTTGCGAACACCGGGGAGCTGTTTTTT. It is translated as CSARVTVANTGELFF.

This clonotype was detected a few times. V gene TRBV24-1 combines with J gene TRBJ1-1; D may be TRBD1 (6 bases). This CDR3 is built from 14 residues. The germline CDR1 and CDR2 sequences are KGHDR and SFDVKD. V was cut by 3 bases and J by 4 bases, with 11 bases left in between. CDR3: CATSDARQATEAFF. CDR3 nucleotides: TGTGCCACCAGTGATGCGCGACAGGCCACTGAAGCTTTCTTT.

This clonotype was recorded at least ten times. V is TRBV5-8 and J is TRBJ1-5, with D possibly TRBD1 on 5 matching bases. The germline V gene has CDR1 SGHTS and CDR2 YDEGEE. This CDR3 spans 17 amino acids. V was cut by 2 bases and J by 6 bases, with 21 bases left in between. This CDR3 reads CASSFIPVRRGAQPQHF. CDR3 sequence (DNA): TGTGCCAGCAGCTTTATCCCGGTCAGGAGGGGCGCTCAGCCCCAGCATTTT.

CDR3 amino acids: CASRRQGYSETQYF. The CDR3 nucleotides read TGTGCCAGCAGACGACAAGGCTACTCCGAGACCCAGTACTTC. This chain joins TRBV11-1 and TRBJ2-5; D is ambiguous. V was shortened by 6 bases and J by 5 bases, with 16 bases between the two germline ends. There are 14 residues in the CDR3. In germline, CDR1 is SGHAT, CDR2 FQDESV (reference sequence).

This clonotype was observed at least ten times. J is TRBJ1-1 and V is TRBV10-3; possibly TRBD1 for D (6 bases). The V gene lost 4 bases and the J gene lost 9 bases, with 15 bases spanning the gap. The CDR3 consists of 13 residues. The germline V gene has CDR1 ENHRY and CDR2 SYGVKD. This CDR3 is CAISATGQNKAFF. The CDR3 nucleotides read TGTGCCATCAGTGCAACAGGGCAAAACAAAGCTTTCTTT.

The gene calls are TRBV5-1 and TRBJ1-2; no clear D gene. Trimming left V 4 bases short and J 5 bases short, with 12 bases between. CDR3 length: 13 amino acids. Germline lookup yields CDR1 SGHRS and CDR2 YFSETQ. CDR3 bases: TGCGCCAGCAGCGCGGGAAACAGATATGGCTACACCTTC. Translating gives CASSAGNRYGYTF.

This clonotype was found a few times. V and J are TRBV9 and TRBJ2-1, with TRBD2 as a possible D gene (6 bases). The CDR3 is 14 residues long. V was trimmed by 3 bases and J by 5 bases, leaving 12 bases between them. Germline CDR1 SGDLS, CDR2 YYNGEE. CDR3 residues: CASSARAGHNEQFF. The CDR3 coding sequence is TGTGCCAGCAGCGCCCGGGCGGGGCACAATGAGCAGTTCTTC.

Ten or more counts support this clonotype. The chain couples TRBV20-1 to TRBJ1-2; TRBD1 agrees at 7 bases. This CDR3 comprises 15 residues. CDR1 DFQATT and CDR2 SNEGSKA come from the germline V gene (reference sequence). V was clipped by 3 bases and J by 6 bases; unmatched bases: 13. Here the CDR3 DNA reads TGCAGTGCTAGCAACCCCGCGACAGGGACGCATGGCTACACCTTC. It codes for CSASNPATGTHGYTF.

A few counts support this clonotype. The chain has TRBV6-6 and TRBJ2-5, with 8 bases that match TRBD2. The CDR3 runs 13 residues. V lost 2 bases to trimming and J lost 4 bases; unmatched junction nucleotides: 0. Germline V gives CDR1 MNHNY, CDR2 SVGAGI (reference sequence). The CDR3 DNA reads as TGTGCCAGCAGTTACCGGGAGGGAGAGACCCAGTACTTC. This translates into CASSYREGETQYF.

In nucleotides, the CDR3 is TGTGCCAGCAGCCAACAGTGGGGACAGGGTGTCGGTGAGCAGTTCTTC. Translated, it gives CASSQQWGQGVGEQFF. The J gene is TRBJ2-1, the V gene TRBV4-2, with TRBD1 identical over 9 bases. Germline CDR1 and CDR2: LGHNA and YNFKEQ. This CDR3 is built from 16 residues. Trimming at V came to 2 bases and at J to 9 bases, leaving 11 bases not matched to a gene.

Only a few counts were recorded for this clonotype. The CDR3 DNA reads as TGTGCCAGCAGCGCCGATGTGGGGGGGGTACAAGAGACCCAGTACTTC. It codes for CASSADVGGVQETQYF. This sequence joins TRBV9 and TRBJ2-5; 7 bases agree with TRBD2. The CDR3 is made up of 16 amino acids. Germline V gene data show CDR1 as SGDLS and CDR2 as YYNGEE. Trimming removed 3 bases from V and 2 bases from J; junction bases left unmatched: 10. Full variable domain (outside the CDR3, taken from reference TRBV9 and TRBJ2-5): DSGVTQTPKHLITATGQRVTLRCSPRSGDLSVYWYQQSLDQGLQFLIQYYNGEERAKGNILERFSAQQFPDLHSELNLSSLELGDSALYFCASSADVGGVQETQYFGPGTRLLVL.

This clonotype occurred a few times. This chain links TRBV20-1 with TRBJ2-5; 8 bases match TRBD2. The J segment lost 5 bases and the V segment lost 1 base, leaving 3 bases of the junction unmatched. The CDR3 loop spans 13 amino acids. The germline gives CDR1 DFQATT, CDR2 SNEGSKA (reference sequence). CDR3 sequence: CSARVASGETQYF. As DNA, the CDR3 is TGCAGTGCTAGAGTGGCTAGCGGGGAGACCCAGTACTTC.

This rearrangement joins TRBV7-6 to TRBJ1-4; 7 nucleotides match TRBD1. V lost 4 bases and J lost 8; bases outside the gene matches: 10. Germline-derived CDR1 and CDR2 are SGHVS and FNYEAQ. The CDR3 length is 15 residues. Written as DNA, the CDR3 is TGTGCCAGCAGCTCCGCCAGGGGGTTTAGAGAAAAACTGTTTTTT. Translation: CASSSARGFREKLFF.

The chain links TRBV6-2 or TRBV6-3 to TRBJ1-5; 8 bases align to TRBD1. The CDR3 has 16 amino acids. With V trimmed by 6 bases and J by 0 bases, 7 bases remained unmatched. Germline CDR1 is MNHEY and CDR2 is SVGEGT. The chain's CDR3 is CASRLTGAYSNQPQHF. The CDR3 DNA reads as TGTGCCAGCAGGTTGACAGGGGCCTATAGCAATCAGCCCCAGCATTTT.

This clonotype was counted between two and nine times. The chain links TRBV7-6 to TRBJ1-1; D is unclear. CDR3 length: 16 amino acids. Trimming left V 5 bases short and J 4 bases short, with 20 bases between. Germline CDR1 reads SGHVS; CDR2 reads FNYEAQ. The CDR3 spells CASSAAPLLSGTEAFF. The CDR3 DNA is TGTGCCAGCAGCGCCGCCCCCCTCCTTAGCGGCACTGAAGCTTTCTTT.

V usage is TRBV5-6 and J usage is TRBJ2-5, with 8 positions matching TRBD2. Germline V CDR1 and CDR2: SGHDT, YYEEEE. CDR3 length: 15 residues. Trimming cost V 4 bases and J 4 bases; bases outside gene matches: 9. The CDR3 here is CASSTPGGRGETQYF. CDR3 DNA: TGTGCCAGCAGCACTCCGGGGGGGCGAGGAGAGACCCAGTACTTC.

The rearrangement uses TRBV6-1 and TRBJ2-3, with 7 nucleotides matching TRBD1. With V trimmed by 11 bases and J by 7 bases, 18 bases remained unmatched. Germline CDR1 reads MNHNS; CDR2 reads SASEGT. The CDR3 has 15 amino acids. The CDR3 reads CACEKPGQLGNTQYF. CDR3 DNA sequence: TGTGCCTGTGAAAAACCGGGACAGCTGGGAAATACGCAGTATTTT.

The chain links TRBV5-1 to TRBJ2-5, with TRBD1 as a possible D gene (6 bases). V lost 0 bases, J lost 1 base, and 10 bases lay in between. This CDR3 contains 15 residues. CDR1 and CDR2 (germline): SGHRS, YFSETQ. In DNA, the CDR3 is TGCGCCAGCAGCTTGGAACCCAGGGGCCAAGAGACCCAGTACTTC. As protein: CASSLEPRGQETQYF.

The CDR3 loop reads CASSLQGSMSNQPQHF. The CDR3 DNA reads as TGTGCCAGCAGTTTACAGGGGAGTATGAGCAATCAGCCCCAGCATTTT. V is TRBV28 and J is TRBJ1-5; weak D call: TRBD1 (6 bases). The germline V gene has CDR1 MDHEN and CDR2 SYDVKM. Trimming removed 2 bases at V and 1 base at J, with 12 bases between. CDR3 length: 16 residues.

The chain links TRBV6-5 to TRBJ1-1, with 8 bases matching TRBD1. Germline CDR1 MNHEY, CDR2 SVGAGI. CDR3 length: 16 residues. V lost 1 base, J lost 3 bases, and 7 bases stayed unmatched. CDR3 region: CASSYFGQGGDTEAFF. The CDR3, as DNA: TGTGCCAGCAGTTACTTCGGACAGGGCGGGGACACTGAAGCTTTCTTT.

V and J are TRBV20-1 and TRBJ2-3; 7 bases agree with TRBD1. CDR1 and CDR2 (germline): DFQATT, SNEGSKA (reference sequence). The J segment lost 0 bases and the V segment lost 3 bases, leaving 6 bases of the junction unmatched. The CDR3 is made up of 15 amino acids. The CDR3 DNA reads TGCAGTGCTAGGGACAGGATACCTAGCACAGATACGCAGTATTTT. Its protein product is CSARDRIPSTDTQYF.

This clonotype was recorded a few times. The genes are TRBV24-1 and TRBJ2-2; no reliable D call. Trimming removed 0 bases from V and 8 bases from J, with 6 bases in between. Germline V CDR1 and CDR2: KGHDR, SFDVKD. The CDR3 sequence is 13 residues long. The CDR3 DNA reads as TGTGCCACCAGTGATTTGCAACGAGGGGAGCTGTTTTTT. Residues: CATSDLQRGELFF.

In this sample, this clonotype turned up a few times. This chain links TRBV5-6 with TRBJ1-1; D uncertain. CDR3 length: 15 amino acids. V lost 0 bases and J 1 base, leaving 10 bases between the germline ends. The germline CDR1 and CDR2 sequences are SGHDT and YYEEEE. CDR3 protein: CASSLANRGNTEAFF. The CDR3 DNA reads as TGTGCCAGCAGCTTGGCCAATAGAGGGAACACTGAAGCTTTCTTT.

The table lists this clonotype with a few counts. This chain connects TRBV11-3 to TRBJ2-1, with D perhaps matching TRBD2 (7 bases). Germline CDR1 and CDR2: SGHNT and YENEEA. This CDR3 contains 13 residues. The germline V and J ends were trimmed by 8 bases and 3 bases, with 11 bases remaining between them. The CDR3 coding sequence is TGTGCCAGCGGGGGGGCGGTCTACAATGAGCAGTTCTTC. It specifies CASGGAVYNEQFF.

V is TRBV7-9 and J is TRBJ2-2, with 11 bases that match TRBD1. With V trimmed by 5 bases and J by 5 bases, 4 bases remained unmatched. The length of the CDR3 is 15 residues. CDR1 and CDR2 from the germline V gene are SEHNR and FQNEAQ (reference sequence). The chain's CDR3 is CASSRGDRGTGELFF. As DNA, the CDR3 is TGTGCCAGCAGCCGCGGGGACAGGGGGACCGGGGAGCTGTTTTTT.

The chain combines TRBV30 with TRBJ2-5; maybe TRBD2 (6 bases). Per germline, CDR1 GTSNPN and CDR2 SVGIG (reference sequence). Between the trimmed V and J ends, which lost 0 bases and 5 bases, there was a span of 19 bases. This CDR3 has 16 residues. This CDR3 is CAWSVIRGNGLETQYF. The CDR3 region has the DNA TGTGCCTGGAGTGTAATACGGGGGAATGGTTTGGAGACCCAGTACTTC.

The chain uses TRBV20-1 and TRBJ2-4; 11 bases map to TRBD2. The germline V gene encodes CDR1 DFQATT and CDR2 SNEGSKA (reference sequence). The V gene end was trimmed by 1 base and the J gene end by 2 bases; junction bases not matched to a gene: 7. The CDR3 spans 17 residues. The CDR3 coding sequence is TGCAGTGCTAGAGCGGCTAGCGGGAGGCGGACCAAAAACATTCAGTACTTC. Translating gives CSARAASGRRTKNIQYF.